These 32 T cell receptor beta chains share one sample of origin, sequenced in a study of shared clonotypes between healthy human individuals. Sequencing used immunoSEQ multiplex PCR; TCRdb keeps in-frame clones, though not all of them. In the table there are some 2,000,000 clones, roughly 96% of which are singletons. The sample was naive CD4+ T cells sorted from blood. Subset given: CD45RA+ positively selected. The receptors originated from a young man in good health.

This chain connects TRBV6-6 to TRBJ1-1; D is unclear. The V end lost 6 bases, the J end lost 4 bases, and 6 bases lay between the germline ends. This CDR3 is built from 11 residues. Germline values: CDR1 MNHNY, CDR2 SVGAGI (reference sequence). Here the CDR3 reads CASSQTTEAFF. Written as DNA, the CDR3 is TGTGCCAGCAGCCAGACCACTGAAGCTTTCTTT.

About this clone itself: Other DNA sequences in this specimen translate into the identical CDR3. The chain recombines TRBV6-1 with TRBJ1-6; possibly TRBD1 for D (5 bases). This CDR3 has 14 amino acids. The V gene's germline CDR1 is MNHNS and CDR2 SASEGT. Trimming stripped 0 bases from V and 7 bases from J, with 7 bases between. The chain's CDR3 is CASSEAPGNSPLHF. The CDR3 DNA reads as TGTGCCAGCAGTGAAGCGCCAGGGAATTCACCCCTCCACTTT.

This sequence joins TRBV7-2 and TRBJ2-3; D gene unclear. Germline V gene lookup returns CDR1 SGHTA and CDR2 FQGNSA. This CDR3 has 12 residues. V was pared by 5 bases and J by 8 bases, with 11 bases between. CDR3 protein: CASSQVLGTQYF. The DNA for the CDR3 is TGTGCCAGCAGCCAAGTACTCGGTACGCAGTATTTT.

CDR3 sequence reads: CSVRQGGSNQPQHF. CDR3 nucleotide sequence: TGCAGCGTTCGACAGGGAGGAAGCAATCAGCCCCAGCATTTT. The chain links TRBV29-1 to TRBJ1-5, with TRBD1 matching over 7 bases. The CDR3 is 14 residues long. Losses at the gene ends were 5 bases for V and 1 base for J; bases not matched to a gene: 5. Germline CDR1 SQVTM, CDR2 ANQGSEA.

With respect to this clone: This sample includes further DNA sequences coding for the same CDR3. V is TRBV29-1 and J is TRBJ1-5; D is ambiguous. Germline CDR1 SQVTM, CDR2 ANQGSEA. The CDR3 totals 12 residues. CDR3 sequence: CSVGDSNQPQHF. The CDR3 DNA follows: TGCAGTGTGGGAGATAGCAATCAGCCCCAGCATTTT. The complete variable domain, with remaining parts taken from reference TRBV29-1 and TRBJ1-5, reads SAVISQKPSRDICQRGTSLTIQCQVDSQVTMMFWYRQQPGQSLTLIATANQGSEATYESGFVIDKFPISRPNLTFSTLTVSNMSPEDSSIYLCSVGDSNQPQHFGDGTRLSIL.

The chain employs TRBV10-3 and TRBJ2-5, with 13 nucleotides matching TRBD2. The ends lost 4 bases at V and 5 bases at J; junction bases unmatched: 10. CDR3 length: 17 amino acids. Germline lookup yields CDR1 ENHRY and CDR2 SYGVKD. The CDR3 reads CAISGTSGGGARETQYF. CDR3 DNA sequence: TGTGCCATCAGTGGGACTAGCGGGGGAGGGGCCAGGGAGACCCAGTACTTC.

The gene calls are TRBV9 and TRBJ2-7; either TRBD1 or TRBD2 may supply D (6 bases each). The CDR3 consists of 15 residues. The V and J ends lost 0 bases and 1 base respectively, with 11 bases between them. Looked up from germline, CDR1 is SGDLS and CDR2 is YYNGEE. The CDR3 region is CASSVEGGWSYEQYF. The CDR3 DNA follows: TGTGCCAGCAGCGTAGAGGGGGGATGGTCCTACGAGCAGTACTTC.

This clone was recorded once. V is TRBV6-1 and J is TRBJ1-1; possible D gene TRBD1, 6 bases. The length of the CDR3 is 15 residues. The V end lost 6 bases, the J end lost 1 base, and 15 bases lay between the germline ends. Looked up from germline, CDR1 is MNHNS and CDR2 is SASEGT. The CDR3 loop is CASRLLRGGNTEAFF. The CDR3 coding sequence is TGTGCCAGCAGACTTTTACGAGGGGGGAACACTGAAGCTTTCTTT.

Turning to this clone: The identical CDR3 is also encoded by other nucleotide sequences in the sample. V usage is TRBV9 and J usage is TRBJ1-2, with TRBD1 matching over 10 bases. Germline lookup yields CDR1 SGDLS and CDR2 YYNGEE. The V segment lost 1 base and the J segment 7 bases; nucleotides outside the gene matches: 4. The CDR3 length is 14 residues. In DNA, the CDR3 is TGTGCCAGCAGCGTACGGGACAGGGGTCGTGGCTACACCTTC. Protein sequence: CASSVRDRGRGYTF. Filled out from reference TRBV9 and TRBJ1-2, the complete variable domain reads DSGVTQTPKHLITATGQRVTLRCSPRSGDLSVYWYQQSLDQGLQFLIQYYNGEERAKGNILERFSAQQFPDLHSELNLSSLELGDSALYFCASSVRDRGRGYTFGSGTRLTVV.

The V call is TRBV5-1, the J call TRBJ2-2; the D is unclear. The V and J ends lost 2 bases and 0 bases respectively, with 11 bases between them. The CDR3 loop spans 16 amino acids. Germline V gene data show CDR1 as SGHRS and CDR2 as YFSETQ. In DNA, the CDR3 is TGCGCCAGCAGCTTCGTACCTCCATCGAACACCGGGGAGCTGTTTTTT. Its protein is CASSFVPPSNTGELFF.

V gene TRBV5-1 combines with J gene TRBJ2-7; D not resolved. Trimming pared 0 bases from V and 2 bases from J, leaving 12 bases between. Germline values: CDR1 SGHRS, CDR2 YFSETQ. There are 15 residues in the CDR3. In DNA form, the CDR3 reads TGCGCCAGCAGCTTGGGGGCAGCGAACGCCTACGAGCAGTACTTC. Its translation: CASSLGAANAYEQYF.

The chain couples TRBV7-9 to TRBJ1-1; TRBD1 might be the D (6 bases). This CDR3 is 17 amino acids long. In germline, CDR1 is SEHNR, CDR2 FQNEAQ (reference sequence). Trimming removed 4 bases at V and 0 bases at J, with 18 bases between. CDR3 loop: CASSSGWDKVMNTEAFF. In DNA form, the CDR3 reads TGTGCCAGCAGCTCCGGGTGGGACAAAGTGATGAACACTGAAGCTTTCTTT.

This sequence joins TRBV18 and TRBJ1-1, with TRBD1 matching 10 bases. Germline loops: CDR1 KGHSH, CDR2 LQKENI. The V gene end was trimmed by 4 bases and the J gene end by 1 base; junction bases not matched to a gene: 9. CDR3 size: 17 residues. This chain's CDR3 is CASSLVTGGYGNTEAFF. The CDR3 DNA sequence: TGTGCCAGCTCACTTGTGACAGGGGGCTACGGGAACACTGAAGCTTTCTTT.

V and J are TRBV5-1 and TRBJ2-1; 12 nucleotides agree with TRBD1. CDR1 and CDR2 from the germline V gene are SGHRS and YFSETQ. The CDR3 totals 16 residues. The trim removed 1 base at V and 5 bases at J, leaving 4 bases unmatched. The CDR3 here is CASSLRGQGANNEQFF. The CDR3 nucleotides are TGCGCCAGCAGCTTGAGGGGACAGGGGGCCAACAATGAGCAGTTCTTC.

This clone was seen a single time. This chain links TRBV6-4 with TRBJ2-7; D gene ambiguous. The CDR3 runs to 15 residues. CDR1 is MRHNA and CDR2 is SNTAGT in the germline V gene. V was pared by 3 bases and J by 1 base, with 13 bases between. The CDR3 DNA follows: TGTGCCAGCAGTGATTCCCTTGACATATCCTACGAGCAGTACTTC. The encoded protein is CASSDSLDISYEQYF.

The rearrangement uses TRBV4-1 and TRBJ2-3; no clear D. With 7 bases removed from V and 2 bases from J, the gap between germline ends came to 13 bases. The CDR3 covers 14 residues. Germline V gene sequence: CDR1 MGHRA, CDR2 YSYEKL. Here the CDR3 DNA reads TGCGCCAGCACCCCGGGCCCCTTCACAGATACGCAGTATTTT. As protein: CASTPGPFTDTQYF.

This chain uses TRBV6-5 with TRBJ1-5, with D unclear. The CDR3 spans 15 residues. Trimming removed 5 bases at V and 9 bases at J, with 20 bases between. The germline gives CDR1 MNHEY, CDR2 SVGAGI. Here the CDR3 reads CASSRTRSSGGPQHF. The CDR3 coding sequence is TGTGCCAGCAGTCGCACGCGGAGTTCGGGAGGGCCCCAGCATTTT.

This chain connects TRBV30 to TRBJ2-5; TRBD2 agrees at 9 bases. The ends lost 4 bases at V and 5 bases at J; junction bases unmatched: 8. The CDR3 spans 14 residues. Germline lookup yields CDR1 GTSNPN and CDR2 SVGIG (reference sequence). In nucleotides, the CDR3 is TGTGCCTGGAAGGTGACTAGCGGTTGGGAGACCCAGTACTTC. It specifies CAWKVTSGWETQYF.

As to this clone: The junction does not match germline at one end; this may be a read error. The rearrangement uses TRBV7-7 and TRBJ2-5, with no clear D. The germline gives CDR1 SSHAT, CDR2 FNYEAQ (reference sequence). The CDR3 runs to 14 residues. CDR3 amino acids: CASSLEVGFETQYF. The CDR3 nucleotides are TGTGCTAGCAGCCTAGAGGTTGGGTTCGAGACCCAGTACTTC. The entire variable domain, with the rest obtained from reference TRBV7-7 and TRBJ2-5, is as follows: GAGVSQSPRYKVTKRGQDVTLRCDPISSHATLYWYQQALGQGPEFLTYFNYEAQPDKSGLPSDRFSAERPEGSISTLTIQRTEQRDSAMYRCASSLEVGFETQYFGPGTRLLVL.

This chain uses TRBV2 with TRBJ2-5; 10 bases fit TRBD1. With V trimmed by 10 bases and J by 4 bases, 6 bases remained unmatched. The CDR3 is made up of 13 amino acids. The germline gives CDR1 SNHLY, CDR2 FYNNEI. CDR3 coding DNA: TGTGCCAACAGCCGGGACAGGGGAGAGACCCAGTACTTC. This sequence encodes CANSRDRGETQYF.

The chain links TRBV6-4 to TRBJ2-3; 13 nucleotides agree with TRBD2. Looked up from germline, CDR1 is MRHNA and CDR2 is SNTAGT. This CDR3 is 15 amino acids long. J lost 6 bases, V lost 3 bases, and 3 bases had no gene match. CDR3 sequence reads: CASSETSGGPDTQYF. The CDR3, as DNA: TGTGCCAGCAGTGAGACTAGCGGGGGGCCGGATACGCAGTATTTT.

V is TRBV4-3 and J is TRBJ2-1; D perhaps matches TRBD2 (6 bases). The CDR3 has 15 amino acids. The germline V gene encodes CDR1 LGHNA and CDR2 YSLEER. V lost 0 bases, J lost 11 bases, and 17 bases lay in between. The CDR3 coding sequence is TGCGCCAGCAGCCAAGAGGGCAGCGGCGGGATAAAGCAGTTCTTC. Encoded protein: CASSQEGSGGIKQFF.

The chain employs TRBV6-1 and TRBJ1-2; tentatively, D is TRBD1 (5 bases). The CDR3 consists of 13 residues. With 5 bases removed from V and 5 bases from J, the gap between germline ends came to 12 bases. The germline V gene encodes CDR1 MNHNS and CDR2 SASEGT. The CDR3 is CASSWDGGYGYTF. DNA for the CDR3: TGTGCCAGCAGTTGGGACGGCGGATATGGCTACACCTTC.

The chain is built from TRBV5-1 and TRBJ2-6; 11 nucleotides align to TRBD1. The length of the CDR3 is 16 residues. Germline trimming cut 4 bases from V and 3 bases from J; bases unmatched to any gene: 3. CDR1 is SGHRS and CDR2 is YFSETQ in the germline V gene. This chain's CDR3 is CASSRTGGNGANVLTF. In DNA form, the CDR3 reads TGCGCCAGCAGCCGGACAGGGGGCAATGGGGCCAACGTCCTGACTTTC.

A remark on this clone: Other DNA sequences in the sample encode the same CDR3. The V gene is TRBV9, the J gene TRBJ2-1, with 7 bases fitting TRBD1. This CDR3 is 15 amino acids long. Germline CDR1 SGDLS, CDR2 YYNGEE. V trimming: 0 bases; J trimming: 0 bases; junction bases outside the gene matches: 0. CDR3 loop: CASSVDRGSYNEQFF. Written as DNA, the CDR3 is TGTGCCAGCAGCGTAGACAGGGGCTCCTACAATGAGCAGTTCTTC.

CDR3 sequence reads: CASSEREGGETQYF. Here the CDR3 DNA reads TGTGCCAGCTCGGAGCGGGAGGGAGGAGAGACCCAGTACTTC. V is TRBV18 and J is TRBJ2-5, with 10 nucleotides matching TRBD2. Germline CDR1 reads KGHSH; CDR2 reads LQKENI. The CDR3 covers 14 residues. V gave up 6 bases and J gave up 4 bases; unmatched junction bases: 5.

The gene calls are TRBV5-8 and TRBJ1-5; 9 bases fit TRBD1. The CDR3 is 16 residues long. Germline CDR1 and CDR2: SGHTS and YDEGEE. The V segment lost 0 bases and the J segment 4 bases; nucleotides outside the gene matches: 5. The CDR3 protein is CASSLGGTGTNQPQHF. The CDR3 nucleotides are TGTGCCAGCAGCTTGGGGGGGACAGGGACGAATCAGCCCCAGCATTTT.

This clone came up once. Other DNA sequences in the same sample also yield this CDR3. The rearrangement joins TRBV30 to TRBJ2-4; 7 bases fit TRBD1. The CDR3 is made up of 14 amino acids. The V gene end was trimmed by 3 bases and the J gene end by 1 base; junction bases not matched to a gene: 3. CDR1 and CDR2 (germline): GTSNPN, SVGIG (reference sequence). The CDR3 bases are TGTGCCTGGAGCCGACAGGGTGCCAAAAACATTCAGTACTTC. Translation: CAWSRQGAKNIQYF.

J is TRBJ1-2 and V is TRBV6-1, with no clear D. Trimming removed 0 bases from V and 2 bases from J, with 10 bases in between. CDR3 length: 15 residues. Germline assignment: CDR1 MNHNS and CDR2 SASEGT. This CDR3 is CASSEARAANYGYTF. DNA of the CDR3: TGTGCCAGCAGTGAAGCGAGGGCTGCCAACTATGGCTACACCTTC.

The chain combines TRBV7-9 with TRBJ1-1; D uncertain. Trimming removed 5 bases at V and 7 bases at J, with 14 bases between. This CDR3 has 13 amino acids. Looked up from germline, CDR1 is SEHNR and CDR2 is FQNEAQ (reference sequence). CDR3 DNA: TGTGCCAGCAGCCTAAGCGGTTTTGGTGAAGCTTTCTTT. It is translated as CASSLSGFGEAFF.

V is TRBV2 and J is TRBJ2-3; TRBD2 matches at 10 bases. The V and J ends lost 10 bases and 4 bases, in that order; junction bases with no gene match: 8. Looked up from germline, CDR1 is SNHLY and CDR2 is FYNNEI. The length of the CDR3 is 14 residues. As DNA, the CDR3 is TGTGCCACCCACCTAGCGGGAGTTCCAGATACGCAGTATTTT. Translating gives CATHLAGVPDTQYF.

Details on this clone: Other nucleotide sequences in the sample specify the same CDR3. V gene TRBV2 combines with J gene TRBJ2-5; 7 bases agree with TRBD2. Germline V CDR1 and CDR2: SNHLY, FYNNEI. This CDR3 contains 16 residues. J gave up 2 bases and V 1 base, and 7 bases lay outside the gene matches. The CDR3 coding sequence is TGTGCCAGCAGTGAAGGGTTAGCGGGCGTTCAAGAGACCCAGTACTTC. Amino acid sequence: CASSEGLAGVQETQYF.